This is a list of T cell receptor beta chains from one sample in a study of CD8 T cells in Susac syndrome. One entry per CDR3 protein results from TCRdb running MiXCR on the immunoSEQ multiplex PCR reads. This sample has under 95,000 distinct CDR3 sequences, with approximately 95% found just once. Sequenced sample: CD8+ T cells from PBMCs. The receptor source for this set is a human donor with Susac syndrome. Both conserved end residues are part of each CDR3. The D gene is left open where the match is weak. Some rows mark clone size as missing; the rest say once, few, many or name a class of expanded clone.

CDR3 DNA	CDR3 protein	clone size	D gene	V gene	J gene
TGTGCCAGCAGCTTAACAGGACCATCCGTCCTGACTTTC	CASSLTGPSVLTF	few	NA	TRBV7-9	TRBJ2-6
TGTGCCAGCAGCCCCGGGACTAGGGCCTCCGATGAGCAGTTCTTC	CASSPGTRASDEQFF	NA	TRBD2	TRBV7-2	TRBJ2-1
TGTGCCAGCAGCTTAGTGGTGGGAGAAGCCCACGAGCAGTACTTC	CASSLVVGEAHEQYF	NA	NA	TRBV7-9	TRBJ2-7
TGCAGCGCTGAAGACTCGCGATTTGAACAGTTCTTC	CSAEDSRFEQFF	NA	NA	TRBV29-1	TRBJ2-1
TGCAGTGCTAGGGGGCTAGGCAATCAGCCCCAGCATTTT	CSARGLGNQPQHF	NA	NA	TRBV20-1	TRBJ1-5
TGTGCCAGCAGCTCCCGACTAGCGGGAGGCATGAGGAAGCAGTTCTTC	CASSSRLAGGMRKQFF	NA	TRBD2	TRBV13	TRBJ2-1
TGTGCCAGCAGCCAAGATTCCCAGGATGGTCTCTATGGCTACACCTTC	CASSQDSQDGLYGYTF	NA	NA	TRBV4-2	TRBJ1-2
TGCGCCAGCAGCTTGGCGGGACAGGGGATGACTGAAGCTTTCTTT	CASSLAGQGMTEAFF	NA	TRBD1	TRBV5-1	TRBJ1-1
TGTGCCAGCAGTTTATCCCCCCCCCGCGGGGAGCAGTACTTC	CASSLSPPRGEQYF	NA	NA	TRBV12-3/TRBV12-4	TRBJ2-7
TGTGCCAGTAAGGAGACAGGGGGCGCGAAGACTGAAGCTTTCTTT	CASKETGGAKTEAFF	NA	TRBD1	TRBV19	TRBJ1-1
TGCGCCAGCAGCCGTGCCGGGACAGGGTACTACGAGCAGTACTTC	CASSRAGTGYYEQYF	once	TRBD1	TRBV4-1	TRBJ2-7
TGCAGTGCTCCGTTGGAGGGGTCCTACGAGCAGTACTTC	CSAPLEGSYEQYF	once	NA	TRBV20-1	TRBJ2-7
TGCGCCAGCAGCCAGGGACAGGCGGGTTACGAGCAGTACTTC	CASSQGQAGYEQYF	NA	TRBD1	TRBV4-3	TRBJ2-7
TGTGCCTGGATAGTAGCGGGTAACAATGAGCAGTTCTTC	CAWIVAGNNEQFF	NA	TRBD2	TRBV30	TRBJ2-1
TGCGCCAGCAGCCAAGAAGTGGCTCCTTCAACCACAGATACGCAGTATTTT	CASSQEVAPSTTDTQYF	NA	NA	TRBV4-3	TRBJ2-3
TGTGCCAGCAGCTTCAGCGGGTCGCAAGAGACCCAGTACTTC	CASSFSGSQETQYF	NA	NA	TRBV5-4	TRBJ2-5
TGCAGCGTTGAGGAGGAGGACTATGGCTACACCTTC	CSVEEEDYGYTF	NA	NA	TRBV29-1	TRBJ1-2
TGCAGTGCTAGCCCTGCCGGGAATACGCAGTATTTT	CSASPAGNTQYF	NA	NA	TRBV20-1	TRBJ2-3
TGTGCCAGCAGCATGGGGGCTAGCGGGACGTACGAGCAGTACTTC	CASSMGASGTYEQYF	NA	TRBD2	TRBV12-3/TRBV12-4	TRBJ2-7
TGCGCCAGCAGCCAATTTCAGTCCTACGAGCAGTACTTC	CASSQFQSYEQYF	once	NA	TRBV4-1	TRBJ2-7
TGCAGTGCTGTCCCTAGAGAGGAGCGGGACCTGTTAGAGACCCAGTACTTC	CSAVPREERDLLETQYF	NA	TRBD2	TRBV20-1	TRBJ2-5